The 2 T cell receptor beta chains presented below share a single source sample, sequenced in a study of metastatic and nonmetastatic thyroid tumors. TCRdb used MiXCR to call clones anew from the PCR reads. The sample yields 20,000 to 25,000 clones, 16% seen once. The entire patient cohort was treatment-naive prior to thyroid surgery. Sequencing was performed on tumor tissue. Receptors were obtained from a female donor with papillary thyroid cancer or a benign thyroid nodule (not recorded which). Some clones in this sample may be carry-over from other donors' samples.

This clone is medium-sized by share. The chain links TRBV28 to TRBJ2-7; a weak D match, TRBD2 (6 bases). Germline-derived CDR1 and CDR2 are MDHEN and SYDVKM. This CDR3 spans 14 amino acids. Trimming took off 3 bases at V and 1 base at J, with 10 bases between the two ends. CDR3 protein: CASSLVGGSYEQYF. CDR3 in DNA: TGTGCCAGCAGTTTGGTCGGGGGATCCTACGAGCAGTACTTC.

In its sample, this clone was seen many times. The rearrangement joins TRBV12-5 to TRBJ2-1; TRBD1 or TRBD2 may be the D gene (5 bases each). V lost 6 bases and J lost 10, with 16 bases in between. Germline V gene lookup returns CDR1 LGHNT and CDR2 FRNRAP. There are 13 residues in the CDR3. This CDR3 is CASGYGTQREQFF. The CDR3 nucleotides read TGTGCTAGTGGCTACGGGACCCAGCGGGAGCAGTTCTTC.